This TCR beta chain was sequenced for a study of lymphopenia after photon versus proton radiotherapy. Overall study results and limits: In patients who died, overall survival fell as post-nadir TCR diversity dropped more. Relative stability marked proton patients; photon patients lost diversity and naive cells. Oligoclonal CD8+ Temra expansion after nadir drove photon patients' diversity drop.

Here immunoSEQ multiplex PCR was the method, and the copy in TCRdb shows in-frame clones only, minus some. The table shows about 70,000 clones, with approximately 87% occurring only once. This clone has only a few counts. Its antigen is undetermined. V was cut by 0 bases and J by 4 bases, with 15 bases left in between. The germline gives CDR1 SGHNT, CDR2 YYREEE (reference sequence). CDR3 length equals 16 residues. This chain connects TRBV5-4 to TRBJ2-3; possible D gene TRBD2, 6 bases. Specimen: peripheral blood, collected from a patient treated with proton-based radiotherapy. This receptor was identified in an elderly man with esophageal cancer. The CDR3 sequence: CASSLGVSGQSDTQYF. CDR3 nucleotide sequence: TGTGCCAGCAGCTTGGGGGTTAGCGGCCAATCAGATACGCAGTATTTT.